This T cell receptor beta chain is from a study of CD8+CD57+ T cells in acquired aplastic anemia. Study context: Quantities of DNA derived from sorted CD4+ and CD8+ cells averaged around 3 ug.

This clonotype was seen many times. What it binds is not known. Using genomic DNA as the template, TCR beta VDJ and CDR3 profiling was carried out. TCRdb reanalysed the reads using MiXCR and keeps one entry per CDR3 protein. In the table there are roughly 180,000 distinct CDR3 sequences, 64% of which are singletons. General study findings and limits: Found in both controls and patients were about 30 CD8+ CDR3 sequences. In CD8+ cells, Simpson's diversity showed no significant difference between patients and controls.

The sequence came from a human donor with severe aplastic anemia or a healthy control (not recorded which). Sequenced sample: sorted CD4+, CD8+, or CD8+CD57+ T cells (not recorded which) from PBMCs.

The CDR3 loop reads CASTDVTSETQYF. The CDR3 coding sequence is TGCGCCAGCACCGACGTTACTAGCGAGACCCAGTACTTC. The chain combines TRBV5-1 with TRBJ2-5; TRBD2 is a possible D gene (6 bases). Germline V CDR1 and CDR2: SGHRS, YFSETQ. This CDR3 comprises 13 residues. Trimming left V 6 bases short and J 5 bases short, with 14 bases between.